These 10 T cell receptor beta chains came from one sample sequenced in a study of control samples from healthy donors and cancer patients (dated by TCRdb to 2018 to 2020). The library was generated by the immunoSEQ multiplex PCR assay. TCRdb limited this immuneACCESS table to in-frame rearrangements with V and J called. A share of clones is missing; checked studies link under half to unresolved V genes, and the rest is unexplained. For this sample the table gives about 100,000 clones, of which around 81% were detected only once. The top ten clones comprise approximately 20% of the sample. The source material was blood. These receptors were taken from a man aged 25 to 45 in good health.

The rearrangement links TRBV4-1 to TRBJ2-3; a weak D match, TRBD1 (5 bases). Germline lookup yields CDR1 MGHRA and CDR2 YSYEKL. The ends were cut back, 1 base at V and 0 bases at J, with 8 bases in the middle. CDR3 length: 15 amino acids. For the CDR3, the DNA is TGCGCCAGCAGCCAAGTAGGGGCTAGCACAGATACGCAGTATTTT. Its protein is CASSQVGASTDTQYF.

V and J are TRBV6-2 or TRBV6-3 and TRBJ2-7; 7 bases are a match to TRBD1. With V trimmed by 0 bases and J by 0 bases, 14 bases remained unmatched. Germline V gene data show CDR1 as MNHEY and CDR2 as SVGEGT. The CDR3 consists of 19 residues. The CDR3 DNA reads as TGTGCCAGCAGTTACTCGACGGGCGGGCCGACAGGGAGCTCCTACGAGCAGTACTTC. As protein: CASSYSTGGPTGSSYEQYF.

V gene TRBV20-1 combines with J gene TRBJ2-5; 11 bases are shared with TRBD2. CDR1 and CDR2 (germline): DFQATT, SNEGSKA (reference sequence). Trimming at V came to 3 bases and at J to 0 bases, leaving 9 bases not matched to a gene. CDR3 length equals 17 residues. The DNA for the CDR3 is TGCAGTGCTAGTTTATCTTTGACTAGCGGGGACCAAGAGACCCAGTACTTC. Its translation: CSASLSLTSGDQETQYF.

This clone showed up just once. This sequence joins TRBV5-4 and TRBJ2-3; 9 bases align to TRBD2. Germline CDR1 is SGHNT and CDR2 is YYREEE (reference sequence). Losses at the gene ends were 0 bases for V and 2 bases for J; bases not matched to a gene: 1. The CDR3 runs to 15 residues. The DNA for the CDR3 is TGTGCCAGCAGCTTGGGACTAGCGGACACAGATACGCAGTATTTT. It encodes CASSLGLADTDTQYF.

The chain couples TRBV10-2 to TRBJ1-1; 8 positions agree with TRBD1. The V gene end was trimmed by 2 bases and the J gene end by 2 bases; junction bases not matched to a gene: 1. This CDR3 has 14 residues. Germline V lookup: CDR1 WSHSY, CDR2 SAAADI. CDR3 sequence reads: CASSEGQGNTEAFF. CDR3 nucleotide sequence: TGCGCCAGCAGTGAGGGACAGGGAAACACTGAAGCTTTCTTT.

This clone was found once. The J gene is TRBJ1-6, the V gene TRBV28; D gene uncertain. Deletions cut 3 bases from V and 0 bases from J, with 9 bases between. CDR1 and CDR2 from the germline V gene are MDHEN and SYDVKM. The CDR3 runs to 16 residues. The CDR3 nucleotides read TGTGCCAGCAGTTTTCACTTTAGCTCCTATAATTCACCCCTCCACTTT. Its translation: CASSFHFSSYNSPLHF.

The CDR3 bases are TGCAGCGTTGAAGTACAGGACAGGGGCCATGGCTACACCTTC. It translates to CSVEVQDRGHGYTF. The V and J genes are TRBV29-1 and TRBJ1-2; the match to TRBD1 covers 9 bases. CDR1 and CDR2 from the germline V gene are SQVTM and ANQGSEA. CDR3 size: 14 residues. The J segment lost 6 bases and the V segment lost 1 base, leaving 6 bases of the junction unmatched.

The chain links TRBV7-3 to TRBJ2-1; D remains ambiguous. This CDR3 has 13 amino acids. The germline V and J ends were trimmed by 2 bases and 10 bases, with 12 bases remaining between them. CDR1 is SGHTA and CDR2 is FQGTGA in the germline V gene. The CDR3 DNA reads TGTGCCAGCAGCTTATTCAGAGCGAACGAGCAGTTCTTC. It specifies CASSLFRANEQFF.

As DNA, the CDR3 is TGCGCCAGCAGCCGACAGGGGGTCCCGTACCAAGAGACCCAGTACTTC. Translation gives CASSRQGVPYQETQYF. This chain links TRBV5-1 with TRBJ2-5; 9 bases line up with TRBD1. This CDR3 comprises 16 residues. The V segment lost 4 bases and the J segment 0 bases; nucleotides outside the gene matches: 7. In germline, CDR1 is SGHRS, CDR2 YFSETQ.

This rearrangement joins TRBV5-1 to TRBJ2-3; 10 nucleotides match TRBD2. Trimming removed 1 base from V and 1 base from J; junction bases left unmatched: 3. From germline, CDR1 is SGHRS and CDR2 YFSETQ. The CDR3 loop spans 16 amino acids. The CDR3 DNA sequence: TGCGCCAGCAGCTTGAACCTAGCGGGGGGCACAGATACGCAGTATTTT. It codes for CASSLNLAGGTDTQYF.